The T cell receptor beta chain described here comes from a study of regulatory T cells in long-lasting Graves disease. Study results and limitations: Among persistent patients, a larger number of public clonotypes were shared (about 3,000) than among newly diagnosed patients (about 970). The researchers studied only peripheral blood, not thyroid tissue.

Time point given: persistent/refractory GD, antithyroid drugs over 5 years with positive TRAb. TCR sequences were obtained from RNA taken from PBMCs. From an endocrinology department in Xi'an, China, came the patients. Many counts were recorded for this clonotype. The antigen remains unidentified. Researchers made TCR beta libraries by using iRepertoire HTBI primers and running Arm-PCR on CDR3 regions. TCRdb used MiXCR to reprocess the multiplex PCR reads, holding one entry per CDR3 protein. The data hold about 470,000 distinct CDR3 sequences, with roughly 21% observed a single time. The CDR3 has 12 amino acids. Germline CDR1 MNHNS, CDR2 SASEGT. Trimming stripped 7 bases from V and 7 bases from J, with 14 bases between.

The sample consisted of peripheral blood mononuclear cells (PBMCs), taken when the disease was refractory, from a patient treated with antithyroid drugs. The rearrangement links TRBV6-1 to TRBJ2-7; perhaps TRBD2 as D (5 bases). The receptor was isolated from a female donor with Graves disease. In nucleotides, the CDR3 is TGTGCCAGCACCAGGACCGGCGGGGAGCAGTACTTC. Its translation: CASTRTGGEQYF.